This is a list of T cell receptor beta chains from one sample in a study of CD4+ T cells in melanoma. Generated by immunoSEQ multiplex PCR, the TCRdb table keeps only in-frame clones and is missing some. The sample lists about 110,000 clones, about nine tenths seen once, with approximately 3.5% in the top ten. The sequenced material came from peripheral blood. The origin of the receptors is a human donor with melanoma. Both conserved end residues are part of each CDR3. D genes are given only for firm matches. Rows give clone size only sometimes, using once, few, many, or a class for an expanded clone.

CDR3nt,CDR3aa,j_gene,d_gene,v_gene,abundance
TGTGCCAGCAGCCCAGACTCGCGGGGGATCACAGATACGCAGTATTTT,CASSPDSRGITDTQYF,TRBJ2-3,TRBD2,TRBV9,NA
TGCGCCAGCAGCCCCGGACAGGGCCCGCGAGGCTACACCTTC,CASSPGQGPRGYTF,TRBJ1-2,TRBD1,TRBV5-1,NA
TGCGCCAGCAGTCAAACCGACAGGGTCTATCAGCCCCAGCATTTT,CASSQTDRVYQPQHF,TRBJ1-5,TRBD1,TRBV23-1,NA
TGTGCCAGCATGGACAGGGTGGGATATAATTCACCCCTCCACTTT,CASMDRVGYNSPLHF,TRBJ1-6,TRBD1,TRBV2,NA
TGTGCCAGCAGCGTCTCCGGACAGATAACTTCCTACGAGCAGTACTTC,CASSVSGQITSYEQYF,TRBJ2-7,NA,TRBV9,NA
TGTGCCAGCAGTGGGTCTAGCGGGAGAATGGGCAAAAACATTCAGTACTTC,CASSGSSGRMGKNIQYF,TRBJ2-4,TRBD2,TRBV2,NA
TGTGCCACCCGACAGAAGAACACTGAAGCTTTCTTT,CATRQKNTEAFF,TRBJ1-1,NA,TRBV7-9,NA
TGTGCCAGCAGTGAACCGGGACGGGTAACCTACGAGCAGTACTTC,CASSEPGRVTYEQYF,TRBJ2-7,NA,TRBV6-1,once
TGTGCCAGCAGCATTGACAGGGGCGAGAACACTGAAGCTTTCTTT,CASSIDRGENTEAFF,TRBJ1-1,TRBD1,TRBV13,NA
TGTGCCAGCAGCCCCACGGGACAGGGAGTAATGGAGACCCAGTACTTC,CASSPTGQGVMETQYF,TRBJ2-5,TRBD1,TRBV7-7,NA
TGTGCTACCACTCGACAGGGGGGGGATGAGCAGTTCTTC,CATTRQGGDEQFF,TRBJ2-1,TRBD1,TRBV6-5,NA
TGTGCCAGCAGCGTTCGTGTTAGCGGGGGGACAGATACGCAGTATTTT,CASSVRVSGGTDTQYF,TRBJ2-3,TRBD2,TRBV9,NA
TGCAGCGACCTGACGGAGAACTATGGCTACACCTTC,CSDLTENYGYTF,TRBJ1-2,NA,TRBV29-1,NA
TGTGCCAGCAGTTATGACCTCCCACCCACCGAGCAGTACTTC,CASSYDLPPTEQYF,TRBJ2-7,NA,TRBV6-6,few
TGTGCCAGTACCCCAGGACAGTTGGTAACCGGGGAGCTGTTTTTT,CASTPGQLVTGELFF,TRBJ2-2,NA,TRBV19,NA
TGCGCCAGCAGCTCGGGACTAGCGGGATCCACAGATACGCAGTATTTT,CASSSGLAGSTDTQYF,TRBJ2-3,TRBD2,TRBV5-1,NA
TGTGCCAGCAGTTATGCAGGGGGCGCGGAAGATACGCAGTATTTT,CASSYAGGAEDTQYF,TRBJ2-3,TRBD1,TRBV6-6,NA
TGTGCCAGCAGTTACTCGCGGGGGAGCTCCTACGAGCAGTACTTC,CASSYSRGSSYEQYF,TRBJ2-7,TRBD2,TRBV27,NA
TGCGCCAGCAGCGAATACTCGCGAGGCACAGATACGCAGTATTTT,CASSEYSRGTDTQYF,TRBJ2-3,NA,TRBV5-1,NA